The table lists the clone carrying this T cell receptor beta chain with a few counts. As yet, its antigen is unknown. The sample belongs to a study of blood T cells in healthy people across ages. Study-wide results and limits: Naive CD4+ cells and diversity were both higher in long-lived donors than in aged donors.

This CDR3 is 15 amino acids long. CDR1 is DFQATT and CDR2 is SNEGSKA in the germline V gene (reference sequence). Trimming left V 7 bases short and J 6 bases short, with 22 bases between. Together with a sample-barcoded 5' primer, a J-beta primer mix was included in a second PCR lasting roughly 6 to 12 cycles. MiXCR was run by TCRdb on the 5' RACE reads, yielding one entry per CDR3 protein. Among more than 650,000 distinct CDR3 sequences listed, about 53% were seen once. For every donor, a draw yielded approximately 9.9 milliliters of peripheral blood. The receptor was derived from a man older than 75 in good health. V usage is TRBV20-1 and J usage is TRBJ2-1, with D perhaps being TRBD1 or TRBD2 (5 bases each). Material for sequencing was blood. CDR3: CSVGVGDLRRNEQFF. The CDR3 coding sequence is TGCAGTGTTGGGGTTGGGGACCTACGGCGCAATGAGCAGTTCTTC.